Shown below are 25 T cell receptor beta chains from a single sample sequenced in a study of T cell changes during pregnancy in multiple sclerosis. Method: immunoSEQ multiplex PCR; TCRdb's copy keeps in-frame clones and lacks some. The sample contains tens of thousands of clones, 90% to 95% of which appear only once. The sequencing used peripheral blood, collected before pregnancy. These receptors all stem from a female donor with multiple sclerosis, enrolled in a pregnancy study.

The chain recombines TRBV29-1 with TRBJ1-2; D may be TRBD1 (6 bases). The V gene's germline CDR1 is SQVTM and CDR2 ANQGSEA. This CDR3 has 13 amino acids. V lost 6 bases to trimming and J lost 7 bases, with 18 bases between them. CDR3 DNA: TGCAGCGTCGGTCACAGGGTTTCCACTGGCTACACCTTC. Protein sequence: CSVGHRVSTGYTF.

The genes are TRBV5-4 and TRBJ1-1; TRBD1 matches at 9 bases. Trimming removed 4 bases from V and 7 bases from J; junction bases left unmatched: 8. There are 14 residues in the CDR3. Germline CDR1 and CDR2: SGHNT and YYREEE (reference sequence). The CDR3 reads CASSPDRGKGEAFF. In DNA, the CDR3 is TGTGCCAGCAGCCCAGACAGGGGGAAGGGTGAAGCTTTCTTT.

The CDR3: CASSSQGAYGYTF. The CDR3 DNA reads TGTGCCAGCAGCTCGCAGGGGGCCTATGGCTACACCTTC. The gene calls are TRBV5-6 and TRBJ1-2; TRBD1 matches at 8 bases. Germline lookup yields CDR1 SGHDT and CDR2 YYEEEE. V lost 3 bases to trimming and J lost 4 bases; unmatched junction nucleotides: 2. This CDR3 comprises 13 residues.

The count of this clone is one. The genes are TRBV19 and TRBJ2-1; 8 nucleotides align to TRBD1. Germline trimming cut 5 bases from V and 7 bases from J; bases unmatched to any gene: 7. The CDR3 spans 14 residues. Germline-derived CDR1 and CDR2 are LNHDA and SQIVND (reference sequence). The CDR3 sequence is CASSSWTGRNEQFF. The DNA of the CDR3 is TGTGCCAGTAGTTCATGGACAGGGAGGAATGAGCAGTTCTTC.

V gene TRBV30 combines with J gene TRBJ1-5; 7 bases are a match to TRBD1. CDR1 and CDR2 (germline): GTSNPN, SVGIG (reference sequence). V dropped 0 bases and J dropped 4; count of bases not matched to a gene: 12. CDR3 length: 17 residues. The CDR3 DNA follows: TGTGCCTGGAGTGTAGGAGGGGGCGCGACAGGGAATCAGCCCCAGCATTTT. This sequence encodes CAWSVGGGATGNQPQHF.

The chain joins TRBV11-3 to TRBJ2-5; 7 bases map to TRBD2. The CDR3 runs 13 residues. V was pared by 5 bases and J by 3 bases, with 3 bases of the junction left unmatched. Per the germline V gene, CDR1 is SGHNT and CDR2 is YENEEA. CDR3 in amino acids: CASSKRDEETQYF. Here the CDR3 DNA reads TGTGCCAGCAGCAAGCGGGACGAAGAGACCCAGTACTTC.

The count of this clone is one. This chain uses TRBV18 with TRBJ1-5; D may be TRBD1 (5 bases). Germline CDR1 and CDR2: KGHSH and LQKENI. The CDR3 contains 15 residues. Between the trimmed V and J ends, which lost 2 bases and 4 bases, there was a span of 12 bases. For the CDR3, the DNA is TGTGCCAGCTCACCAGGAGGGACGGAGAATCAGCCCCAGCATTTT. Its protein is CASSPGGTENQPQHF.

This clone has only a few counts. This rearrangement joins TRBV5-4 to TRBJ1-2; possibly TRBD1 for D (5 bases). The length of the CDR3 is 12 residues. V lost 4 bases and J lost 8, with 12 bases in between. Germline loops: CDR1 SGHNT, CDR2 YYREEE (reference sequence). CDR3 nucleotide sequence: TGTGCCAGCAGCCAAGAAAGGGGAGGCTACACCTTC. As protein: CASSQERGGYTF.

This sequence joins TRBV19 and TRBJ2-5; D might be TRBD1 (6 bases). Trimming stripped 3 bases from V and 7 bases from J, with 15 bases between. Germline V gene lookup returns CDR1 LNHDA and CDR2 SQIVND (reference sequence). CDR3 length: 14 amino acids. CDR3: CASSIRGSERTQYF. In DNA form, the CDR3 reads TGTGCCAGTAGTATTAGGGGGTCCGAGAGGACCCAGTACTTC. Combining the CDR3 with reference TRBV19 and TRBJ2-5 gives the whole variable domain DGGITQSPKYLFRKEGQNVTLSCEQNLNHDAMYWYRQDPGQGLRLIYYSQIVNDFQKGDIAEGYSVSREKKESFPLTVTSAQKNPTAFYLCASSIRGSERTQYFGPGTRLLVL.

This sequence joins TRBV11-3 and TRBJ1-3; D is undetermined. Germline V gene sequence: CDR1 SGHNT, CDR2 YENEEA. This CDR3 has 15 residues. The germline V and J ends were trimmed by 5 bases and 0 bases, with 11 bases remaining between them. CDR3 coding DNA: TGTGCCAGCAGCAGTACGGGTTTCTCTGGAAACACCATATATTTT. Encoded protein: CASSSTGFSGNTIYF.

The rearrangement links TRBV19 to TRBJ2-7; 7 bases line up with TRBD1. The CDR3 is 14 residues long. With 5 bases clipped from V and 0 bases from J, the junction kept 4 bases outside the gene matches. The V gene's germline CDR1 is LNHDA and CDR2 SQIVND (reference sequence). CDR3 region: CASSLTGSSYEQYF. The DNA for the CDR3 is TGTGCCAGTAGTTTGACAGGGAGCTCCTACGAGCAGTACTTC.

This chain links TRBV6-1 with TRBJ2-3, with TRBD1 identical over 10 bases. CDR3 length: 15 residues. The V and J ends lost 6 bases and 4 bases, in that order; junction bases with no gene match: 7. Germline V gene lookup returns CDR1 MNHNS and CDR2 SASEGT. CDR3 coding DNA: TGTGCCAGCAGGACAGGGGGCGAATTCCCAGATACGCAGTATTTT. It encodes CASRTGGEFPDTQYF.

The rearrangement links TRBV5-6 to TRBJ1-4; 10 positions agree with TRBD1. CDR1 and CDR2 (germline): SGHDT, YYEEEE. CDR3 size: 17 residues. J lost 7 bases, V lost 2 bases, and 11 bases had no gene match. CDR3 DNA sequence: TGTGCCAGCAGCTTAACCCTAACAGGGACAGGGGTTGAAAAACTGTTTTTT. Protein sequence: CASSLTLTGTGVEKLFF.

This chain joins TRBV5-6 and TRBJ1-4; D is perhaps TRBD1 (6 bases). CDR3 length: 17 residues. The germline V gene encodes CDR1 SGHDT and CDR2 YYEEEE. The ends were cut back, 1 base at V and 7 bases at J, with 20 bases in the middle. CDR3 nucleotides: TGTGCCAGCAGCTTGTGGGGGGGGGCCCTGATCGTTGAAAAACTGTTTTTT. As protein: CASSLWGGALIVEKLFF.

CDR3 nucleotides: TGTGCCACCAGCAGAGGAGGGGGGGGTAACTATGGCTACACCTTC. This encodes CATSRGGGGNYGYTF. The chain carries TRBV15 and TRBJ1-2, with D perhaps matching TRBD1 (6 bases). The CDR3 has 15 amino acids. The germline V gene encodes CDR1 LNHNV and CDR2 YYDKDF (reference sequence). Trimming shortened V by 1 base and J by 1 base, and 10 bases separated the two germline ends.

The sample holds a few counts of this clone. The J gene is TRBJ1-1, the V gene TRBV9; D may be TRBD1 (6 bases). Trimming removed 3 bases at V and 3 bases at J, with 21 bases between. CDR3 size: 17 residues. Germline V gene data show CDR1 as SGDLS and CDR2 as YYNGEE. CDR3 region: CASSAYQLQGRDTEAFF. The DNA of the CDR3 is TGTGCCAGCAGCGCCTACCAGCTACAGGGTAGGGACACTGAAGCTTTCTTT.

This CDR3 reads CASSQSDSGSPLHF. As DNA, the CDR3 is TGCGCCAGCAGCCAATCGGACAGCGGATCACCCCTCCACTTT. The chain recombines TRBV4-3 with TRBJ1-6, with D perhaps TRBD1 (6 bases). This CDR3 region has 14 residues. The V and J ends lost 2 bases and 10 bases respectively, with 12 bases between them. Per germline, CDR1 LGHNA and CDR2 YSLEER.

This chain joins TRBV7-2 and TRBJ2-3; D is uncertain. V was cut by 0 bases and J by 2 bases, with 6 bases left in between. Germline CDR1 is SGHTA and CDR2 is FQGNSA. The CDR3 runs to 14 residues. DNA for the CDR3: TGTGCCAGCAGCTTAGCGCAGTTCACAGATACGCAGTATTTT. Amino acid sequence: CASSLAQFTDTQYF.

The rearrangement links TRBV6-5 to TRBJ1-4; TRBD1 agrees at 10 bases. Germline V CDR1 and CDR2: MNHEY, SVGAGI. With V trimmed by 6 bases and J by 11 bases, 12 bases remained unmatched. The CDR3 has 15 amino acids. The CDR3 reads CASSLWGTGAEKLFF. In nucleotides, the CDR3 is TGTGCCAGCAGCCTCTGGGGGACAGGGGCCGAGAAACTGTTTTTT.

This chain uses TRBV5-1 with TRBJ1-3, with 10 bases lining up with TRBD1. In germline, CDR1 is SGHRS, CDR2 YFSETQ. This CDR3 has 19 amino acids. Unmatched junction bases numbered 14, after V lost 3 bases and J lost 2 bases. CDR3 nucleotides: TGCGCCAGCAGCTCACCACCGGGACAGGGGTCTTTCCCTGGAAACACCATATATTTT. Its protein is CASSSPPGQGSFPGNTIYF.

The rearrangement links TRBV19 to TRBJ2-3; 8 bases line up with TRBD2. From germline, CDR1 is LNHDA and CDR2 SQIVND (reference sequence). This CDR3 has 14 residues. The trim removed 2 bases at V and 8 bases at J, leaving 6 bases unmatched. CDR3 sequence: CASSIFPGGATQYF. CDR3 sequence (DNA): TGTGCCAGTAGTATATTTCCCGGGGGGGCTACGCAGTATTTT.

This chain connects TRBV9 to TRBJ2-2; TRBD1 aligns across 11 bases. With V trimmed by 0 bases and J by 7 bases, 11 bases remained unmatched. Germline V lookup: CDR1 SGDLS, CDR2 YYNGEE. The CDR3 loop spans 18 amino acids. The CDR3 loop is CASSVEGTGGTTVGELFF. CDR3 DNA sequence: TGTGCCAGCAGCGTAGAAGGGACAGGGGGAACGACCGTCGGGGAGCTGTTTTTT.

This chain joins TRBV5-4 and TRBJ2-2; 7 bases are shared with TRBD2. The V and J ends lost 5 bases and 0 bases, in that order; junction bases with no gene match: 7. The CDR3 is 16 amino acids. Germline lookup yields CDR1 SGHNT and CDR2 YYREEE (reference sequence). The CDR3 region is CASRTLAGANTGELFF. The CDR3 region has the DNA TGTGCCAGCAGAACGTTAGCGGGCGCGAACACCGGGGAGCTGTTTTTT.

This clone was seen once. This sequence joins TRBV9 and TRBJ1-6; TRBD1 matches at 7 bases. The V gene's germline CDR1 is SGDLS and CDR2 YYNGEE. Trimming at V came to 0 bases and at J to 6 bases, leaving 3 bases not matched to a gene. The length of the CDR3 is 15 residues. In DNA form, the CDR3 reads TGTGCCAGCAGCGTAGCTACAGGGGTTAATTCACCCCTCCACTTT. Translation gives CASSVATGVNSPLHF.

The gene calls are TRBV4-3 and TRBJ1-4, with TRBD1 matching over 8 bases. Per germline, CDR1 LGHNA and CDR2 YSLEER. The CDR3 is 17 residues long. Germline trimming cut 0 bases from V and 8 bases from J; bases unmatched to any gene: 11. In DNA, the CDR3 is TGCGCCAGCAGCCAAGATCAGACAGGGGCAATAGGAGAAAAACTGTTTTTT. The encoded protein is CASSQDQTGAIGEKLFF.